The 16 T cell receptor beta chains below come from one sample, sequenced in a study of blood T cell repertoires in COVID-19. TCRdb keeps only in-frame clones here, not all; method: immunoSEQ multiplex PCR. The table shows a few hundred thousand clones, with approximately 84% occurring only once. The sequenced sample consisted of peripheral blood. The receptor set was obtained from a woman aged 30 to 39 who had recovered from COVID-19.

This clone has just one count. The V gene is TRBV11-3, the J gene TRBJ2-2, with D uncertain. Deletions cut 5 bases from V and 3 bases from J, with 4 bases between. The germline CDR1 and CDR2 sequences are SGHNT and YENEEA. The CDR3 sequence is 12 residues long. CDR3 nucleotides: TGTGCCAGCAGCCCAGACACCGGGGAGCTGTTTTTT. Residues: CASSPDTGELFF.

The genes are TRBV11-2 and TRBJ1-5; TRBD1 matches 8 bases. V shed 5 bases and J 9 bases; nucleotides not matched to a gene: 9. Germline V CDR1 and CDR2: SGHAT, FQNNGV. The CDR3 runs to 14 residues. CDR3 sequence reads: CASSPTGETRPQHF. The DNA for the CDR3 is TGTGCCAGCAGCCCGACAGGGGAAACACGGCCCCAGCATTTT.

In nucleotides, the CDR3 is TGTGCCAGCAGTGATAACAGGGGTGTAGAGACCCAGTACTTC. This translates into CASSDNRGVETQYF. The chain is built from TRBV2 and TRBJ2-5, with 7 positions matching TRBD1. The CDR3 extends over 14 amino acids. From germline, CDR1 is SNHLY and CDR2 FYNNEI. V dropped 3 bases and J dropped 4; count of bases not matched to a gene: 5.

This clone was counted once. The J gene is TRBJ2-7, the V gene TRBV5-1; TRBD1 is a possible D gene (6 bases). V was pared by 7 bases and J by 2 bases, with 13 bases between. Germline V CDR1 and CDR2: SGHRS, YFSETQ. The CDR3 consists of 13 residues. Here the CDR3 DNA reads TGCGCCAGCGGCCGACGGGACACCTACGAGCAGTACTTC. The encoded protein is CASGRRDTYEQYF.

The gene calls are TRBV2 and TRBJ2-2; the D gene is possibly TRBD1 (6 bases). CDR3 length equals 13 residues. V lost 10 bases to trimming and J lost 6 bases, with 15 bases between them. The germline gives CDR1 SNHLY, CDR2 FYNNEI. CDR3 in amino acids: CATKQGSAGELFF. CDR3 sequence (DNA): TGTGCCACCAAACAGGGTTCGGCCGGGGAGCTGTTTTTT.

The CDR3 loop is CASSRTGSTDTQYF. The DNA for the CDR3 is TGCGCCAGCAGCAGGACAGGGTCCACAGATACGCAGTATTTT. The chain recombines TRBV5-1 with TRBJ2-3, with TRBD1 identical over 8 bases. The CDR3 contains 14 residues. Per germline, CDR1 SGHRS and CDR2 YFSETQ. V gave up 4 bases and J gave up 2 bases; unmatched junction bases: 3. The variable domain in full, with the rest retrieved from reference TRBV5-1 and TRBJ2-3, is KAGVTQTPRYLIKTRGQQVTLSCSPISGHRSVSWYQQTPGQGLQFLFEYFSETQRNKGNFPGRFSGRQFSNSRSEMNVSTLELGDSALYLCASSRTGSTDTQYFGPGTRLTVL.

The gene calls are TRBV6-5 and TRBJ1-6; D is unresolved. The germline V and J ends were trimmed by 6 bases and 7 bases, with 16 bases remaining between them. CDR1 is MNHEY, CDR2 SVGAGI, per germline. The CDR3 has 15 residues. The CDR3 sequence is CASSDNLHANSPLHF. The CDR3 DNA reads TGTGCCAGCAGCGACAACCTCCATGCCAATTCACCCCTCCACTTT.

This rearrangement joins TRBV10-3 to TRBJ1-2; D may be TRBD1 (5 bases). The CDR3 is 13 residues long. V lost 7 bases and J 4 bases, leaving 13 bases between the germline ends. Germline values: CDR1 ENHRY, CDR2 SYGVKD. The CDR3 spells CAITGFGGYGYTF. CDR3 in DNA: TGTGCCATCACGGGGTTCGGGGGCTATGGCTACACCTTC.

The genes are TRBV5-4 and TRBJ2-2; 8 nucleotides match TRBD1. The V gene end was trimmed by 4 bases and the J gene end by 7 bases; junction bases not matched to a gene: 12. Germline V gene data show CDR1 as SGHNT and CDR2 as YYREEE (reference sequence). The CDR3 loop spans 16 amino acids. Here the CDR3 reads CASSPGRGRVDGELFF. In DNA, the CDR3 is TGTGCCAGCAGCCCGGGCAGGGGGCGGGTCGACGGGGAGCTGTTTTTT. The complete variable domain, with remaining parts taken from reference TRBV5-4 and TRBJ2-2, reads ETGVTQSPTHLIKTRGQQVTLRCSSQSGHNTVSWYQQALGQGPQFIFQYYREEENGRGNFPPRFSGLQFPNYSSELNVNALELDDSALYLCASSPGRGRVDGELFFGEGSRLTVL.

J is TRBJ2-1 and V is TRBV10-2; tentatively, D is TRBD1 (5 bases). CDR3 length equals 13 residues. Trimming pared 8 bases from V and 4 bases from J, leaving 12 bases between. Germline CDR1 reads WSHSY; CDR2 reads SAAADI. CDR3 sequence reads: CASANRGYNEQFF. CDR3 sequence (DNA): TGCGCCAGCGCGAATAGGGGTTACAATGAGCAGTTCTTC.

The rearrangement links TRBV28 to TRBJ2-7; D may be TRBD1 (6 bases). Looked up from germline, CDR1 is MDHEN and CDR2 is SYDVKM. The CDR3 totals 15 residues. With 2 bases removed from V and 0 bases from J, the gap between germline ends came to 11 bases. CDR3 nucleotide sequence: TGTGCCAGCAGTTTACACTCGGACAGCTCCTACGAGCAGTACTTC. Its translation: CASSLHSDSSYEQYF.

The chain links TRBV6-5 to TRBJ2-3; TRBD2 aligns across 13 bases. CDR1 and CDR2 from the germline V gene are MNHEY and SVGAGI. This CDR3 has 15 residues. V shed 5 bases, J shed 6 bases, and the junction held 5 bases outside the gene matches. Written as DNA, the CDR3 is TGTGCCAGCAGTACCGGGACTAGCGGGATCGATACGCAGTATTTT. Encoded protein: CASSTGTSGIDTQYF.

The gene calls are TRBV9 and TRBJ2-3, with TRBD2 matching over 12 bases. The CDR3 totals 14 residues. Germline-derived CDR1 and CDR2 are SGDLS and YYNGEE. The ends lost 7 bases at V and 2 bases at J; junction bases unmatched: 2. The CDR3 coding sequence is TGTGCCAGCGGACTAGCGGGATTCACAGATACGCAGTATTTT. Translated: CASGLAGFTDTQYF. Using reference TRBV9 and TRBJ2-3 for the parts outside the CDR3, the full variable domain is DSGVTQTPKHLITATGQRVTLRCSPRSGDLSVYWYQQSLDQGLQFLIQYYNGEERAKGNILERFSAQQFPDLHSELNLSSLELGDSALYFCASGLAGFTDTQYFGPGTRLTVL.

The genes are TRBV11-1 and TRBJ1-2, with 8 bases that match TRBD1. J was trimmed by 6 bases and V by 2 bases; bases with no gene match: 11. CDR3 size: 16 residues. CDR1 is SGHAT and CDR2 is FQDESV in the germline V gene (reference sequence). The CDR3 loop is CASSLSPGGPSDGYTF. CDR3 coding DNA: TGTGCCAGCAGCTTATCGCCAGGGGGCCCTTCGGATGGCTACACCTTC.

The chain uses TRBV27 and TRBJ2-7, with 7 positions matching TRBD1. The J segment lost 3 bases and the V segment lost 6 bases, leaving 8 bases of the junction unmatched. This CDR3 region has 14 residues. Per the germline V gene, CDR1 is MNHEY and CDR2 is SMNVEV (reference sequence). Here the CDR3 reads CASSSPGQRYEQYF. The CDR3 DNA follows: TGTGCCAGCAGCTCCCCGGGACAGCGCTACGAGCAGTACTTC.

The CDR3 loop reads CASTLASEGGELFF. In DNA, the CDR3 is TGTGCCAGCACCCTGGCTAGCGAGGGGGGGGAGCTGTTTTTT. J is TRBJ2-2 and V is TRBV5-4; maybe TRBD2 (6 bases). The CDR3 consists of 14 residues. Between the trimmed V and J ends, which lost 6 bases and 8 bases, there was a span of 17 bases. Germline lookup yields CDR1 SGHNT and CDR2 YYREEE (reference sequence).